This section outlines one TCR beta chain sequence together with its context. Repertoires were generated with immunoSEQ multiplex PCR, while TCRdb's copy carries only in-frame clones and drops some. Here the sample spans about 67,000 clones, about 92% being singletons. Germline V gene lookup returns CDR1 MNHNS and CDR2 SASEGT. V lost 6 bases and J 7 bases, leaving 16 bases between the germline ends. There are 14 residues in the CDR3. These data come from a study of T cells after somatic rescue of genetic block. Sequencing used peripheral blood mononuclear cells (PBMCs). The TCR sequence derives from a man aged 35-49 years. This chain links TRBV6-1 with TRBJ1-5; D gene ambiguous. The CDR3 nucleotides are TGTGCCAGCAGCATATGGACTGGGAGACAGCCCCAGCATTTT. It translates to CASSIWTGRQPQHF.